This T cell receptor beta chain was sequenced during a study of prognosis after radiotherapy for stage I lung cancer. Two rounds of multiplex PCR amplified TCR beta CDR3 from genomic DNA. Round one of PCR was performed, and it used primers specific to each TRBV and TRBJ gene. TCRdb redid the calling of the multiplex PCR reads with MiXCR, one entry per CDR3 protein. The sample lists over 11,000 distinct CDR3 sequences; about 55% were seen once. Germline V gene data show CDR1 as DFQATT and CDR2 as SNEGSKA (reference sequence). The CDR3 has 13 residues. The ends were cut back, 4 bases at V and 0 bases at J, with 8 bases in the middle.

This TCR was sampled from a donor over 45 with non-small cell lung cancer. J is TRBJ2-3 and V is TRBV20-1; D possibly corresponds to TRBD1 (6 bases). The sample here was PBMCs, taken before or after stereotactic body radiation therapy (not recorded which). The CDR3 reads CSAKGQSTDTQYF. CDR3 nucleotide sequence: TGCAGTGCTAAGGGACAAAGCACAGATACGCAGTATTTT.